Sequencing of this TCR beta chain was carried out in a study of blood T cell repertoires in COVID-19. Trimming took off 4 bases at V and 3 bases at J, with 19 bases between the two ends. Germline CDR1 reads SGHRS; CDR2 reads YFSETQ. This CDR3 comprises 16 residues. Clones were read by immunoSEQ multiplex PCR, and TCRdb kept only the in-frame ones, dropping some. The sample yields 270,000 or so clones, 70% to 90% seen once. Source material: peripheral blood. The sequence came from a woman under 40 with COVID-19, enrolled during active disease. The chain carries TRBV5-1 and TRBJ1-1; D is ambiguous. The CDR3 sequence is CASSLRGAGLDTEAFF. The CDR3 DNA reads as TGCGCCAGCAGCCTCCGTGGTGCGGGGTTGGACACTGAAGCTTTCTTT.